This T cell receptor beta chain comes out of a study of identical twins. Study outcomes and limitations: A lower insertion count was a feature of abundant cord blood beta clonotypes, with no such feature in memory repertoires. Findings depended on cross-sectional statistics rather than tracking the same donors.

Template switching added a universal primer site; cDNA carried unique molecular identifiers. Each CDR3 protein gets one entry after TCRdb re-called the 5' RACE reads with MiXCR. The sample lists hundreds of thousands of distinct CDR3 sequences; around 8.6% were seen once. V was clipped by 1 base and J by 2 bases, with 10 bases between them. Germline values: CDR1 SGHRS, CDR2 YFSETQ. The CDR3 spans 15 residues. This clonotype was counted between two and nine times. Antigen specificity is unknown. Donors uniformly comprised healthy Caucasians. The same sample was also studied in work on yellow fever vaccine responses in identical twins.

This chain uses TRBV5-1 with TRBJ2-1; D is perhaps TRBD1 (6 bases). Sequenced: PBMCs. The source is a woman aged 18 to 35 in good health. This chain's CDR3 is CASSLSDRTYNEQFF. The DNA for the CDR3 is TGCGCCAGCAGCTTGAGTGACAGGACCTACAATGAGCAGTTCTTC.